Below, one TCR beta chain is given with its context. In its sample, this clonotype was seen a few times. What this receptor recognizes is not known. No base-level quality is on record; no much larger clone is a single base apart. To demonstrate the VDJtools post-analysis software, TCR beta repertoires were profiled from the peripheral blood of more than 10 young patients with multiple sclerosis. The multiple sclerosis patients were children and adolescents ranging in age from roughly 6 to 15 years. Libraries were prepared through PCR. Sequencing was carried out with an Illumina HiSeq 2500. To reduce PCR and sequencing biases, unique molecular identifiers were incorporated into the TCR beta cDNA libraries. Roughly 0.5 million cDNA molecules were obtained per 1 to 10 million input T cells, so each molecule approximated one T cell. Patient libraries were prepared and sequenced with the same protocol used for the earlier healthy control dataset. Samples belonging to the same batch were prepared together, multiplexed and sequenced on a shared HiSeq lane. In the paper's pipeline: MIGEC handled the raw barcoded reads, throwing out single-read molecular identifier groups before consensus assembly and CDR3 extraction. Clonotype tables were post-analysed with VDJtools, normalizing diversity by down-sampling all datasets to the smallest sample size. Repertoire overlap clustering matched CDR3 amino acid but not nucleotide sequences to correct batch-related cross-sample contamination. TCRdb's own reprocessing of the public reads used fastp at Q25 and MiXCR and kept productive beta chains. Duplicate CDR3 protein sequences are folded into a single record with the most common DNA and genes. The V and J calls and clone size are TCRdb's, not the authors'. The sample table contains roughly 600,000 distinct CDR3 sequences; only one count was recorded for around 44% of them. Roughly 1.8% of the sample goes to the ten largest clones.

This sample was taken from a study of post-analysis software for immune sequencing data (dated by TCRdb to the mid-2010s). Turning to the overall study: Recorded disease courses included relapsing-remitting, secondary progressive and progressive-relapsing multiple sclerosis, with some patients lacking subtype annotation. The multiple sclerosis patient repertoires were compared with under 13 previously published healthy control repertoires from donors aged roughly 6 to 27 years. A subset of samples was prepared in parallel using single-end sample barcoding, then pooled and co-amplified after Illumina adapter ligation. Study-wide findings and limitations: Direct clustering with F measure showed strong co-clustering of samples prepared in the same batch, prompting a batch-effect correction. Compared with controls, multiple sclerosis patients had significantly lower normalized Chao1 diversity, a finding suggesting substantial peripheral T-cell clonal expansion. The control group was slightly older than the multiple sclerosis patient group. Significantly higher frequencies in patients than in controls were found for about five TRBV segments, including TRBV5-6, TRBV5-1 and TRBV20-1.

Cut back by 3 bases and 5 bases, the V and J ends lie 14 bases apart. The germline V gene encodes CDR1 SGDLS and CDR2 YYNGEE. The CDR3 goes from the cysteine to the phenylalanine over 14 residues. Only the CDR3 portion is preserved as DNA: 42 bases, with reading frame beginning at the first base. Recombination connected TRBV9 to TRBJ2-5, with the D gene call left open. The sample was blood. The origin of this receptor is a girl aged 5 to 17 with multiple sclerosis. The CDR3 region reads CASSARTAGETQYF. The nucleotide sequence is given as TGTGCCAGCAGCGCCAGGACGGCTGGGGAGACCCAGTACTTC. Outside the CDR3, residues come from the reference TRBV9 and TRBJ2-5 proteins, so the full variable domain is: DSGVTQTPKHLITATGQRVTLRCSPRSGDLSVYWYQQSLDQGLQFLIQYYNGEERAKGNILERFSAQQFPDLHSELNLSSLELGDSALYFCASSARTAGETQYFGPGTRLLVL.